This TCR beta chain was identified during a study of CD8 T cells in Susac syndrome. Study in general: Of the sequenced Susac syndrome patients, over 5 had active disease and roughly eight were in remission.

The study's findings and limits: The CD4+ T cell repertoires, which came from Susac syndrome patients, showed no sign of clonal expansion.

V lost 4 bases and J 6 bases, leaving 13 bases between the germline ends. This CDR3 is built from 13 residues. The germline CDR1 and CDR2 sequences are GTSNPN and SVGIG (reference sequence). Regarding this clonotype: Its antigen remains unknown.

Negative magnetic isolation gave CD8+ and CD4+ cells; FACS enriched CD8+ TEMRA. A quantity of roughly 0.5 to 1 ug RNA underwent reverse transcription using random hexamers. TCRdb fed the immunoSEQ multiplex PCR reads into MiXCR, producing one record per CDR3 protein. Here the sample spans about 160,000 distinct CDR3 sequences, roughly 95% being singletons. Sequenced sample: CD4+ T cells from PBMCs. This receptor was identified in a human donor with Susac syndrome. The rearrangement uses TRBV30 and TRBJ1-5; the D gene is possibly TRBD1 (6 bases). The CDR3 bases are TGTGCCTGGACAACAGGGCTAAGTCAGCCCCAGCATTTT. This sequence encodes CAWTTGLSQPQHF.